What follows are 24 T cell receptor beta chains derived from one specimen sequenced in a study of Ad26.COV2.S vaccination and SARS-CoV-2 variants. Specified treatment: around 19 received Ad26.COV2.S at low or high dose, single or two shots; five or six received placebo; per-sample allocation not given. Collection of the samples took place on day 63 after the first injection of vaccine or placebo. Assay used: immunoSEQ multiplex PCR; TCRdb lists only in-frame clones, some missing. The sample has just under 250,000 clones, around 89% seen once. The sequencing used peripheral blood, collected in a trial of Ad26.COV2.S vaccine versus placebo. These receptors came from a person aged 18 to 59 who received the Ad26.COV2.S COVID-19 vaccine or a placebo.

In this sample, this clone turned up once. The chain recombines TRBV6-2 or TRBV6-3 with TRBJ2-7; possible D gene TRBD2, 6 bases. The CDR3 extends over 16 amino acids. V was trimmed by 2 bases and J by 0 bases, leaving 14 bases between them. Germline CDR1 is MNHEY and CDR2 is SVGEGT. CDR3 loop: CASSYGDSLLSYEQYF. DNA for the CDR3: TGTGCCAGCAGTTACGGGGACTCTTTGCTCTCCTACGAGCAGTACTTC.

The V gene is TRBV9, the J gene TRBJ2-7; perhaps TRBD2 as D (5 bases). The ends were cut back, 6 bases at V and 2 bases at J, with 21 bases in the middle. The CDR3 is 16 amino acids. Germline CDR1 SGDLS, CDR2 YYNGEE. The DNA for the CDR3 is TGTGCCAGCACCCCCGGTGGACTCCTACCGCCCTACGAGCAGTACTTC. This codes for CASTPGGLLPPYEQYF.

CDR3 sequence (DNA): TGTGCCATCAGTGAGATGGGACAGGGTGGTGAGCAGTTCTTC. As protein: CAISEMGQGGEQFF. The chain uses TRBV10-3 and TRBJ2-1, with 9 bases identical to TRBD1. J lost 9 bases, V lost 2 bases, and 5 bases had no gene match. The V gene's germline CDR1 is ENHRY and CDR2 SYGVKD. The CDR3 sequence is 14 residues long.

The chain recombines TRBV27 with TRBJ2-1; maybe TRBD2 (7 bases). The CDR3 runs to 12 residues. The germline CDR1 and CDR2 sequences are MNHEY and SMNVEV (reference sequence). Trimming took 4 bases from V and 9 from J, leaving 10 bases between them. CDR3 amino acids: CASSWGGFEQFF. CDR3 sequence (DNA): TGTGCCAGCAGTTGGGGGGGCTTTGAGCAGTTCTTC.

The CDR3 bases are TGCGCCAGCAGCCAAGAAGTCGGACCGATGGGGGGGAGAACCGGGGAGCTGTTTTTT. This translates into CASSQEVGPMGGRTGELFF. The rearrangement links TRBV4-3 to TRBJ2-2, with 7 bases that match TRBD2. This CDR3 spans 19 amino acids. CDR1 is LGHNA, CDR2 YSLEER, per germline. With 0 bases clipped from V and 5 bases from J, the junction kept 15 bases outside the gene matches.

The V and J genes are TRBV21-1 and TRBJ1-1; TRBD1 is the table's D call and was not checked against the DNA. TRBV21-1 is labeled a pseudogene. The CDR3 extends over 14 amino acids. This CDR3 is CASSYRDSNTEAFF. In nucleotides, the CDR3 is TGTGCCAGCAGCTACCGGGACAGCAACACTGAAGCTTTCTTT.

V usage is TRBV7-9 and J usage is TRBJ2-2; tentatively, D is TRBD2 (5 bases). Germline V gives CDR1 SEHNR, CDR2 FQNEAQ (reference sequence). The CDR3 is 14 residues long. The V end was cut by 1 base, the J end by 2 bases, with 5 bases between. CDR3 in amino acids: CASSLGLNTGELFF. DNA of the CDR3: TGTGCCAGCAGCTTAGGACTAAACACCGGGGAGCTGTTTTTT.

The rearrangement links TRBV27 to TRBJ1-2; D uncertain. Germline V gives CDR1 MNHEY, CDR2 SMNVEV (reference sequence). The V end lost 6 bases, the J end lost 4 bases, and 9 bases lay between the germline ends. The CDR3 runs to 12 residues. CDR3 nucleotide sequence: TGTGCCAGCAGGGGCCCCCGCTATGGCTACACCTTC. Encoded protein: CASRGPRYGYTF.

Only a few counts were recorded for this clone. The chain carries TRBV18 and TRBJ2-7; 11 nucleotides agree with TRBD1. The V segment lost 6 bases and the J segment 3 bases; nucleotides outside the gene matches: 4. This CDR3 has 14 residues. Germline CDR1 is KGHSH and CDR2 is LQKENI. The chain's CDR3 is CASSQDRGLYEQYF. The DNA for the CDR3 is TGTGCCAGCTCCCAGGACAGGGGGCTCTACGAGCAGTACTTC.

The chain recombines TRBV28 with TRBJ2-7; D possibly corresponds to TRBD2 (7 bases). The CDR3 is 12 amino acids. Germline CDR1 reads MDHEN; CDR2 reads SYDVKM. The V gene lost 6 bases and the J gene lost 6 bases, with 12 bases spanning the gap. The CDR3 nucleotides are TGTGCCAGCAGGTTCGGGGGGCGCGAGCAGTACTTC. Residues: CASRFGGREQYF.

This clone was seen a single time. The rearrangement links TRBV7-9 to TRBJ1-1; 10 positions agree with TRBD1. With V trimmed by 5 bases and J by 3 bases, 6 bases remained unmatched. The CDR3 has 15 amino acids. Germline values: CDR1 SEHNR, CDR2 FQNEAQ (reference sequence). The CDR3 sequence: CASSPDRGHHTEAFF. The CDR3 nucleotides read TGTGCCAGCAGCCCTGACAGGGGGCATCACACTGAAGCTTTCTTT.

The chain links TRBV6-5 to TRBJ1-6, with a tentative D call TRBD1 (5 bases). V shed 6 bases and J shed 10 bases, with 19 bases lying between them. Germline V gene lookup returns CDR1 MNHEY and CDR2 SVGAGI. The CDR3 covers 15 residues. CDR3 sequence: CASRQTTATWSPLHF. CDR3 bases: TGTGCCAGCAGACAGACGACAGCCACCTGGTCACCCCTCCACTTT.

This rearrangement joins TRBV9 to TRBJ2-4; D not certain. Germline assignment: CDR1 SGDLS and CDR2 YYNGEE. V lost 4 bases to trimming and J lost 5 bases, with 7 bases between them. The CDR3 consists of 12 residues. The CDR3 sequence is CASSSDENIQYF. For the CDR3, the DNA is TGTGCCAGCAGCTCGGACGAAAACATTCAGTACTTC.

The CDR3 region is CASSPPGGQGIYGYTF. The CDR3 DNA follows: TGTGCCAGCAGCCCCCCTGGAGGACAGGGAATCTATGGCTACACCTTC. This rearrangement joins TRBV7-9 to TRBJ1-2, with 8 bases that match TRBD1. Germline V gives CDR1 SEHNR, CDR2 FQNEAQ (reference sequence). J was trimmed by 4 bases and V by 5 bases; bases with no gene match: 12. The CDR3 has 16 residues.

The chain joins TRBV23-1 to TRBJ2-1, with a weak D call TRBD1 (6 bases). TRBV23-1 falls under the ORF class, with uncertain function. This CDR3 spans 15 amino acids. Trimming pared 4 bases from V and 4 bases from J, leaving 14 bases between. CDR3 region: CASSPPDSRYNEQFF. The CDR3 DNA reads TGCGCCAGCAGTCCCCCGGACAGCCGATACAATGAGCAGTTCTTC.

The V call is TRBV20-1, the J call TRBJ2-7; D perhaps matches TRBD2 (6 bases). V dropped 6 bases and J dropped 7 bases, with 19 bases sitting between them. Germline V gene sequence: CDR1 DFQATT, CDR2 SNEGSKA (reference sequence). This CDR3 spans 13 amino acids. The CDR3 is CSASPDPGGEQYF. The CDR3 DNA is TGCAGTGCCAGTCCGGATCCCGGAGGGGAGCAGTACTTC.

Here the CDR3 reads CASSEAGTESGELFF. The CDR3 region has the DNA TGCGCCAGCAGCGAAGCCGGGACCGAAAGCGGGGAGCTGTTTTTT. This chain links TRBV4-1 with TRBJ2-2; D tentatively fits TRBD1 or TRBD2 (5 bases each). The CDR3 covers 15 residues. The V gene's germline CDR1 is MGHRA and CDR2 YSYEKL. The V and J ends lost 5 bases and 7 bases respectively, with 17 bases between them.

This clone was recorded once. The chain joins TRBV10-3 to TRBJ2-2, with 9 bases fitting TRBD1. Looked up from germline, CDR1 is ENHRY and CDR2 is SYGVKD. V was pared by 2 bases and J by 7 bases, with 8 bases of the junction left unmatched. This CDR3 is 16 amino acids long. CDR3 residues: CAISERGTGFGGELFF. The DNA of the CDR3 is TGTGCCATCAGTGAGAGGGGGACAGGGTTTGGCGGGGAGCTGTTTTTT.

CDR3: CASSLGTSGGDTQYF. The CDR3 nucleotides are TGTGCCAGCAGCTTGGGGACTAGCGGAGGGGATACGCAGTATTTT. The chain couples TRBV11-3 to TRBJ2-3, with TRBD2 matching over 11 bases. The CDR3 spans 15 residues. CDR1 SGHNT and CDR2 YENEEA come from the germline V gene. J was trimmed by 6 bases and V by 3 bases; bases with no gene match: 5.

The J gene is TRBJ2-7, the V gene TRBV16; D unresolved. V was clipped by 0 bases and J by 1 base, with 4 bases between them. Germline lookup yields CDR1 KGHSY and CDR2 FQNENV. CDR3 length: 13 amino acids. Here the CDR3 reads CASSQSMSYEQYF. CDR3 coding DNA: TGTGCCAGCAGCCAATCTATGTCCTACGAGCAGTACTTC.

V gene TRBV7-2 combines with J gene TRBJ2-7; weak D call: TRBD1 (5 bases). The CDR3 spans 13 residues. The V end lost 5 bases, the J end lost 2 bases, and 10 bases lay between the germline ends. The germline CDR1 and CDR2 sequences are SGHTA and FQGNSA. The CDR3: CASSRQHPYEQYF. The CDR3 DNA follows: TGTGCCAGCAGCCGACAGCACCCCTACGAGCAGTACTTC.

The chain links TRBV7-3 to TRBJ1-1, with TRBD1 as a possible D gene (5 bases). The CDR3 has 14 amino acids. V lost 5 bases, J lost 9 bases, and 19 bases lay in between. Germline values: CDR1 SGHTA, CDR2 FQGTGA. The CDR3: CASSLRDPKGKAFF. In nucleotides, the CDR3 is TGTGCCAGCAGCCTCCGGGACCCAAAAGGGAAAGCTTTCTTT. Variable domain in full (rest from reference TRBV7-3 and TRBJ1-1): GAGVSQTPSNKVTEKGKYVELRCDPISGHTALYWYRQSLGQGPEFLIYFQGTGAADDSGLPNDRFFAVRPEGSVSTLKIQRTERGDSAVYLCASSLRDPKGKAFFGQGTRLTVV.

The V call is TRBV7-2, the J call TRBJ1-5; D is undetermined. Looked up from germline, CDR1 is SGHTA and CDR2 is FQGNSA. V was trimmed by 1 base and J by 3 bases, leaving 13 bases between them. CDR3 length: 16 amino acids. CDR3 residues: CASSLVPWRNNQPQHF. The CDR3 DNA reads TGTGCCAGCAGCTTAGTGCCCTGGAGGAACAATCAGCCCCAGCATTTT.

This chain joins TRBV30 and TRBJ1-3; D not resolved. Trimming removed 0 bases from V and 0 bases from J, with 15 bases in between. The CDR3 contains 17 residues. Looked up from germline, CDR1 is GTSNPN and CDR2 is SVGIG (reference sequence). The CDR3 here is CAWSVKERGFSGNTIYF. CDR3 bases: TGTGCCTGGAGTGTTAAGGAAAGAGGGTTCTCTGGAAACACCATATATTTT.